The clone carrying this T cell receptor (beta chain) is a singleton in its sample. Original handling: Using reference gene primer amplification, nucleated cell counts were estimated. Produced via immunoSEQ multiplex PCR; TCRdb's table is partial and in-frame only. The V and J calls and clone size were taken over from that table, and D and trimming were inferred from the DNA. The sample records tens of thousands of clones, approximately 72% being singletons. V shed 5 bases and J shed 0 bases, with 10 bases lying between them. Germline-derived CDR1 and CDR2 are SGHRS and YFSETQ. This CDR3 has 14 amino acids. These data belong to a study of blood T cell repertoires in COVID-19.

This chain uses TRBV5-1 with TRBJ2-3, with a possible D match to TRBD2 (6 bases). This TCR derives from a woman in her sixties or seventies with COVID-19, enrolled during active disease. The sequenced sample consisted of peripheral blood. The CDR3 DNA is TGCGCCAGCAGAGCGGGTGCTAGCACAGATACGCAGTATTTT. It yields the protein CASRAGASTDTQYF.